This T cell receptor beta chain was captured in a study of cytomegalovirus exposure and HLA in healthy donors (dated by TCRdb to 2015 to 2018). The study in broad terms: According to a later analysis, the approximately 120 validation repertoires were produced on the same platform as the 700 or so repertoires of the first cohort. The study aimed to test whether signatures of past pathogen exposure could be identified by cataloging public T cell receptors. Along with the 666-subject first cohort, a separate validation cohort of more than 90 different subjects was used. High-throughput TCR immunosequencing, statistical association of individual TCRs with disease status, and machine learning were combined to predict cytomegalovirus infection status. On the study overall, not on this receptor specifically: In a later analysis, TCRs clustered in the first cohort were found to also tend to co-occur in the 130 or so validation repertoires, with approximately 94% of cluster scores above 0. Across donors, most TCR sequences were observed very rarely, whereas some public TCRs were present in many individuals. The study gave a list of 150 to 200 TCR beta chains associated with cytomegalovirus. In both the original and validation cohorts, the classifier was reported to diagnose cytomegalovirus status with high specificity and sensitivity. A few of the identified cytomegalovirus-associated TCR beta chains were confirmed in vitro to be specific for cytomegalovirus antigens. The authors suggested that the approach could potentially be extended to other disease states and immunological phenotypes. A later analysis lacked HLA typing for the validation cohort, so it scored co-occurrence in that cohort across all 110 or so repertoires.

Separate from the approximately 690-subject first cohort, the validation cohort of 95 to 150 subjects was the group to which the donors belonged. V loses 3 bases of germline sequence and J loses 6 bases, and the interval between the two ends is 18 bases. The germline V gene yields SGHTA for CDR1 and FQGTGA for CDR2. Measured from the cysteine to the phenylalanine, the CDR3 is 15 residues long. Only CDR3 DNA remains: 45 bases, in frame from the first base. Library construction relied on the immunoSEQ multiplex PCR assay. The authors processed their data as follows. A statistical classification framework was built for diagnosing cytomegalovirus status from the catalog of TCR beta chain sequences. In its TCRdb copy, this immuneACCESS table keeps in-frame sequences only and misses some clones. Where compared with another copy, unresolved V genes explain less than half of these, and the others have no known cause. The V and J calls and clone size were taken over from that table, and D and trimming were inferred from the DNA. For this sample there are 76,000 or so clones; approximately 95% appear just once. The ten biggest clones cover approximately 2% of the sample.

With regard to this clone: Its antigen remains undetermined. Per-base quality was not reported, and no clone a single base away is much larger than it.

Recombination connected TRBV7-3 to TRBJ2-7, with a tentative D gene TRBD2 over 5 matching bases. Specimen: PBMCs. This TCR was recovered from a woman aged 18-35 years in good health and CMV-seronegative. This receptor has the CDR3 CASSFPSKVFSEQYF. The nucleotide sequence reads TGTGCCAGCAGCTTCCCTAGCAAGGTTTTCAGCGAGCAGTACTTC.